This section outlines one T cell receptor (beta chain) sequence together with its context. This entry comes from a study of control samples from healthy donors and cancer patients. This CDR3 is 21 amino acids long. V was clipped by 8 bases and J by 0 bases; unmatched bases: 23. Germline V lookup: CDR1 ENHRY, CDR2 SYGVKD. Assay used: immunoSEQ multiplex PCR; TCRdb lists only in-frame clones, some missing. The sample has about 170,000 clones; 85% to 95% are singletons. The origin of this receptor is a woman aged 60-75 years in good health. This chain links TRBV10-3 with TRBJ1-3; 9 positions match TRBD1. The sequenced material came from blood. DNA for the CDR3: TGTGCCATCGGAGGGGGAATCGTGTTGGGACAGGGTCCGTCCTCTGGAAACACCATATATTTT. Translation gives CAIGGGIVLGQGPSSGNTIYF.